This T cell receptor beta chain was captured in a study of T-cell reconstitution after alpha-beta-depleted transplantation in children. Per the germline V gene, CDR1 is DFQATT and CDR2 is SNEGSKA (reference sequence). This CDR3 comprises 12 residues. V gave up 3 bases and J gave up 0 bases, with 6 bases separating them. Unique molecular identifiers were incorporated into the prepared TCRbeta library. TCRdb reprocessed the PCR reads with MiXCR, giving one entry per CDR3 protein. The data show about 240,000 distinct CDR3 sequences, about 11% seen once. Sequencing used PBMCs from the stem cell graft donor, obtained from the stem cell graft. This sequence originates from a human donor who donated a stem cell graft to a child with acute lymphoblastic leukemia. The rearrangement joins TRBV20-1 to TRBJ2-7; D is possibly TRBD2 (5 bases). The CDR3 loop reads CSASGSSYEQYF. DNA for the CDR3: TGCAGTGCTAGTGGGAGCTCCTACGAGCAGTACTTC.